The 26 T cell receptor beta chains below were found in one sample sequenced in a study of T cell repertoires in breast cancer. Blocking oligonucleotides added to a second nested PCR suppressed unpaired genes. TCRdb redid the calling of the emulsion pairing reads with MiXCR, one entry per CDR3 protein. Among roughly 480 distinct CDR3 sequences listed, over 25% were seen once. An expanded emulsion RT-PCR with primers for all TCR V genes paired CD8+ T cell chains. The sequencing sample was made of CD8+ T cells. These receptors were collected from a pool of human donors with breast cancer or a healthy control (not recorded which).

The rearrangement uses TRBV10-3 and TRBJ2-7; TRBD1 agrees at 9 bases. CDR1 and CDR2 (germline): ENHRY, SYGVKD. The V and J ends lost 6 bases and 6 bases, in that order; junction bases with no gene match: 15. CDR3 size: 16 residues. The CDR3 region is CAIREIDRGEVSEQYF. CDR3 DNA: TGTGCCATCAGGGAGATAGACAGGGGGGAGGTCTCCGAGCAGTACTTC.

In its sample, this clonotype ranks as large. This may arise from a read error, as a much more abundant clone is one base away. Lacking the conserved final phenylalanine or tryptophan, this CDR3 likely reflects a read error. The chain links TRBV7-2 to TRBJ1-5; D perhaps matches TRBD1 (6 bases). Trimming took 9 bases from V and 4 from J, leaving 13 bases between them. Germline CDR1 is SGHTA and CDR2 is FQGNSA. The CDR3 is 13 residues long. The CDR3 nucleotides read TGTGCCAGTTTCAGGGGTGGAAATCAGCCCCAGCATCTT. Protein sequence: CASFRGGNQPQHL.

About this clonotype itself: The junction shows a germline mismatch at one end, possibly a read error. V and J are TRBV5-1 and TRBJ2-2; 7 bases fit TRBD1. This CDR3 comprises 17 residues. Germline V CDR1 and CDR2: SGHRS, YFSETQ. The CDR3 DNA sequence: TGCGCCGGCAGCTTGGCCGCAGGGACAGCAGACACCGGGGAGCTGTTTTTT. Amino acids: CAGSLAAGTADTGELFF.

With regard to this clonotype: It may be a read error: a sequence one base away is much more abundant. This likely comes from a read error, as the CDR3 has no conserved phenylalanine or tryptophan at its end. This chain joins TRBV29-1 and TRBJ1-1; D call uncertain. CDR3 length: 13 residues. Germline lookup yields CDR1 SQVTM and CDR2 ANQGSEA. The V end was cut by 1 base, the J end by 3 bases, with 9 bases between. The CDR3 sequence: CSVEVRRYTEAFS. The CDR3 bases are TGCAGCGTTGAAGTAAGACGGTACACTGAAGCTTTCTCT.

In its sample, this clonotype ranks as large. The V call is TRBV10-2, the J call TRBJ2-6, with D possibly being TRBD2 (5 bases). Germline CDR1 reads WSHSY; CDR2 reads SAAADI. This CDR3 is built from 16 residues. Trimming removed 7 bases at V and 3 bases at J, with 16 bases between. CDR3 sequence (DNA): TGCGCCAGCACACCCGATATAGGAGGTGGGGCCAACGTCCTGACTTTC. Amino acid sequence: CASTPDIGGGANVLTF.

The chain carries TRBV2 and TRBJ1-1; 7 bases are shared with TRBD1. The junction had 14 bases not matched to a gene; V was cut back by 5 bases and J by 14 bases. Germline CDR1 reads SNHLY; CDR2 reads FYNNEI. The CDR3 contains 13 residues. Here the CDR3 reads CASSLPRDSVAFF. DNA of the CDR3: TGTGCCAGCAGTCTCCCCCGGGACAGTGTAGCGTTCTTT.

With respect to this clonotype: This may be a read error: a much more frequent sequence differs by one nucleotide. The V call is TRBV2, the J call TRBJ2-1, with a tentative D call TRBD2 (5 bases). V lost 6 bases, J lost 1 base, and 16 bases lay in between. The CDR3 consists of 16 residues. CDR1 is SNHLY and CDR2 is FYNNEI in the germline V gene. CDR3 protein: CASSSGDGESYNEQFF. The CDR3 DNA follows: TGTGCCAGCAGCTCAGGAGACGGGGAATCCTACAATGAGCAGTTCTTC. Drawing the rest from reference TRBV2 and TRBJ2-1, the complete variable domain is EPEVTQTPSHQVTQMGQEVILRCVPISNHLYFYWYRQILGQKVEFLVSFYNNEISEKSEIFDDQFSVERPDGSNFTLKIRSTKLEDSAMYFCASSSGDGESYNEQFFGPGTRLTVL.

Relative to its sample, this clonotype is large (0.1 to 1%). The gene calls are TRBV7-3 and TRBJ1-2, with D possibly TRBD1 on 5 matching bases. In germline, CDR1 is SGHTA, CDR2 FQGTGA. The germline V and J ends were trimmed by 1 base and 4 bases, with 7 bases remaining between them. The CDR3 is 13 residues long. In DNA form, the CDR3 reads TGTGCCAGCAGCTTAAACGGGGGCTATGGCTACACCTTC. It encodes CASSLNGGYGYTF.

This clonotype was detected many times. The V and J genes are TRBV20-1 and TRBJ2-2; D gene unclear. Per the germline V gene, CDR1 is DFQATT and CDR2 is SNEGSKA (reference sequence). Trimming removed 2 bases from V and 8 bases from J, with 12 bases in between. The CDR3 loop spans 13 amino acids. The CDR3 region is CSARIVESGELFF. The CDR3 region has the DNA TGCAGTGCTAGAATCGTCGAATCGGGGGAGCTGTTTTTT.

This chain links TRBV2 with TRBJ1-5; 9 nucleotides agree with TRBD1. The germline CDR1 and CDR2 sequences are SNHLY and FYNNEI. The CDR3 runs to 14 residues. V was pared by 5 bases and J by 9 bases, with 8 bases of the junction left unmatched. In nucleotides, the CDR3 is TGTGCCAGCAGTACGGGACAGGGAGGTTGGCCCCAGCATTTT. The encoded protein is CASSTGQGGWPQHF. The complete variable domain, with remaining parts taken from reference TRBV2 and TRBJ1-5, reads EPEVTQTPSHQVTQMGQEVILRCVPISNHLYFYWYRQILGQKVEFLVSFYNNEISEKSEIFDDQFSVERPDGSNFTLKIRSTKLEDSAMYFCASSTGQGGWPQHFGDGTRLSIL.

This clonotype was found many times. CDR3 sequence reads: CASSRTTAHQETQYF. The CDR3 region has the DNA TGTGCCAGCAGCCGTACCACAGCGCACCAAGAGACCCAGTACTTC. This chain joins TRBV4-2 and TRBJ2-5; D gene ambiguous. CDR1 and CDR2 (germline): LGHNA, YNFKEQ. There are 15 residues in the CDR3. Deletions cut 4 bases from V and 0 bases from J, with 12 bases between.

This clonotype was picked up many times. The rearrangement joins TRBV28 to TRBJ1-1; D is undetermined. This CDR3 spans 15 amino acids. Trimming left V 1 base short and J 5 bases short, with 14 bases between. Per germline, CDR1 MDHEN and CDR2 SYDVKM. The CDR3 DNA is TGTGCCAGCAGTTTATCCGGACCCCTCGGAACTGAAGCTTTCTTT. This codes for CASSLSGPLGTEAFF. Looking up the rest from reference TRBV28 and TRBJ1-1 gives the full variable domain: DVKVTQSSRYLVKRTGEKVFLECVQDMDHENMFWYRQDPGLGLRLIYFSYDVKMKEKGDIPEGYSVSREKKERFSLILESASTNQTSMYLCASSLSGPLGTEAFFGQGTRLTVV.

The chain recombines TRBV7-9 with TRBJ2-3; D gene unclear. CDR3 length: 18 amino acids. Germline V gives CDR1 SEHNR, CDR2 FQNEAQ (reference sequence). Trimming shortened V by 4 bases and J by 1 base, and 21 bases separated the two germline ends. The CDR3 DNA reads TGTGCCAGCAGCTCCCCCTCGTTGCTCCCCCTGCGCACAGATACGCAGTATTTT. Amino acids: CASSSPSLLPLRTDTQYF.

Judged by abundance, this clonotype is large. J is TRBJ2-1 and V is TRBV7-2; D possibly corresponds to TRBD1 (6 bases). Trimming left V 0 bases short and J 7 bases short, with 10 bases between. Germline CDR1 and CDR2: SGHTA and FQGNSA. CDR3 size: 14 residues. The chain's CDR3 is CASSLAAGANEQFF. DNA of the CDR3: TGTGCCAGCAGCTTAGCCGCAGGGGCGAATGAGCAGTTCTTC. Full variable domain (rest looked up from reference TRBV7-2 and TRBJ2-1): GAGVSQSPSNKVTEKGKDVELRCDPISGHTALYWYRQSLGQGLEFLIYFQGNSAPDKSGLPSDRFSAERTGGSVSTLTIQRTQQEDSAVYLCASSLAAGANEQFFGPGTRLTVL.

By share of the sample, this clonotype is hyperexpanded. The J gene is TRBJ2-7, the V gene TRBV7-2, with 7 bases that match TRBD1. Per germline, CDR1 SGHTA and CDR2 FQGNSA. The CDR3 length is 14 residues. V shed 6 bases, J shed 3 bases, and the junction held 8 bases outside the gene matches. CDR3 nucleotides: TGTGCCAGCAGGCCCAACAGGGGCAACTACGAGCAGTACTTC. Its protein product is CASRPNRGNYEQYF.

This clonotype was counted only a few times. The chain employs TRBV3-1 and TRBJ2-7; 13 bases fit TRBD2. The germline V gene has CDR1 LGHDT and CDR2 YNNKEL (reference sequence). This CDR3 contains 17 residues. Trimming took 1 base from V and 1 from J; bases not matched to a gene: 4. The CDR3 region is CASSQGGLAGLSYEQYF. For the CDR3, the DNA is TGTGCCAGCAGCCAAGGGGGACTAGCGGGACTATCCTACGAGCAGTACTTC.

Many counts were recorded for this clonotype. V and J are TRBV20-1 and TRBJ2-3; 11 nucleotides line up with TRBD2. Trimming at V came to 1 base and at J to 4 bases, leaving 4 bases not matched to a gene. Germline assignment: CDR1 DFQATT and CDR2 SNEGSKA (reference sequence). This CDR3 comprises 15 residues. CDR3: CSARALAGDADTQYF. The DNA of the CDR3 is TGCAGTGCTAGAGCACTAGCGGGAGATGCAGATACGCAGTATTTT.

The sample holds many counts of this clonotype. This sequence joins TRBV19 and TRBJ1-1; possibly TRBD1 for D (6 bases). Trimming took off 7 bases at V and 3 bases at J, with 12 bases between the two ends. In germline, CDR1 is LNHDA, CDR2 SQIVND (reference sequence). This CDR3 region has 13 residues. The CDR3 sequence is CASNTDSHTEAFF. The DNA of the CDR3 is TGTGCCAGTAACACGGACAGCCACACTGAAGCTTTCTTT.

Concerning this clonotype itself: The junction departs from germline at one end; a sequencing error may be responsible. The chain is built from TRBV12-3 or TRBV12-4 and TRBJ2-3; 8 bases are a match to TRBD1. This CDR3 region has 15 residues. The DNA for the CDR3 is TGCGCCAGCCGGGGGACAGGAGGGTACGCAGGTACGCAGTATTTT. It codes for CASRGTGGYAGTQYF.

The chain couples TRBV12-3 or TRBV12-4 to TRBJ2-5; TRBD1 matches at 8 bases. There are 15 residues in the CDR3. After removal of 7 bases from V and 8 bases from J, the junction contained 15 bases not matched to a gene. This chain's CDR3 is CASKGTGGYTDTQYF. In nucleotides, the CDR3 is TGTGCCAGCAAGGGGACAGGAGGGTACACAGATACCCAGTACTTC.

This clonotype was seen ten or more times. A much bigger clone sits one base away, suggesting this may be a read error. J is TRBJ2-7 and V is TRBV20-1; the D gene is possibly TRBD2 (5 bases). From germline, CDR1 is DFQATT and CDR2 SNEGSKA (reference sequence). The V gene lost 6 bases and the J gene lost 3 bases, with 15 bases spanning the gap. The CDR3 covers 13 residues. The chain's CDR3 is CSADRVRDYEQYF. Written as DNA, the CDR3 is TGCAGTGCAGATCGGGTACGGGACTACGAGCAGTACTTC.

The V and J genes are TRBV18 and TRBJ1-1, with D perhaps matching TRBD1 (6 bases). V was shortened by 2 bases and J by 1 base, with 11 bases between the two germline ends. Germline V gene lookup returns CDR1 KGHSH and CDR2 LQKENI. The CDR3 consists of 15 residues. CDR3 region: CASSPTGQWNTEAFF. CDR3 bases: TGTGCCAGCTCACCAACGGGACAATGGAACACTGAAGCTTTCTTT.

A remark on this clonotype: The CDR3 carries no conserved terminal phenylalanine or tryptophan, so it likely arises from a read error. The chain uses TRBV12-3 or TRBV12-4 and TRBJ1-1; D uncertain. The CDR3 covers 11 residues. Deletions cut 2 bases from V and 4 bases from J, with 2 bases between. Here the CDR3 reads CASSLSTEAFL. CDR3 DNA: TGTGCCAGCAGTTTAAGCACTGAAGCTTTCCTT.

The sample holds many counts of this clonotype. A much bigger clone sits one base away, suggesting this may be a read error. This rearrangement joins TRBV4-2 to TRBJ2-6; tentatively, D is TRBD1 (5 bases). The germline gives CDR1 LGHNA, CDR2 YNFKEQ. This CDR3 spans 17 amino acids. The DNA of the CDR3 is TGTGCCAGCAGCCCAGCGTTGAAAAACGCTGGGGCCAACGTCTTGACTTTC. It codes for CASSPALKNAGANVLTF.

The V and J genes are TRBV2 and TRBJ2-1; D possibly corresponds to TRBD1 (6 bases). The V end lost 6 bases, the J end lost 7 bases, and 13 bases lay between the germline ends. Germline CDR1 SNHLY, CDR2 FYNNEI. The CDR3 spans 13 residues. The CDR3 here is CASSEQGMNEQFF. In DNA, the CDR3 is TGTGCCAGCAGCGAACAGGGTATGAATGAGCAGTTCTTC. Complete variable domain (other parts from reference TRBV2 and TRBJ2-1): EPEVTQTPSHQVTQMGQEVILRCVPISNHLYFYWYRQILGQKVEFLVSFYNNEISEKSEIFDDQFSVERPDGSNFTLKIRSTKLEDSAMYFCASSEQGMNEQFFGPGTRLTVL.

This clonotype is medium-sized. This could be a read error, since a much larger clone is one nucleotide away. The V gene is TRBV4-2, the J gene TRBJ1-6; 12 bases match TRBD1. CDR3 length: 20 residues. Per germline, CDR1 LGHNA and CDR2 YNFKEQ. This CDR3 reads CASSQPGQGALKSYKSPLHF. The CDR3 DNA reads as TGTGCCAGCAGCCAACCGGGACAGGGGGCTTTGAAGTCCTATAAGTCACCCCTCCACTTT.